This T cell receptor (beta chain) was observed in a study of blood T cell repertoires in COVID-19. Study information: Italy, Spain and the United States were the sources of the convalescent and acute COVID-19 samples. The analysed material was cDNA or gDNA that came from T cells, B-cell-depleted T cells, or PBMCs.

In the authors' workflow: Nucleated cell number was recorded as an estimate derived from reference gene primer amplification. Profiling relied on immunoSEQ multiplex PCR, and the TCRdb table lists in-frame clones only, not all of them. That table gives V, J and clone size, and the DNA gave D and trimming. The sample consists of about 120,000 clones, 65% to 85% of them appearing once. Trimming pared 4 bases from V and 1 base from J, leaving 10 bases between. The CDR3 extends over 14 amino acids. Germline V gives CDR1 SGHAT, CDR2 FQNNGV. The chain uses TRBV11-2 and TRBJ1-1; tentative D call: TRBD1 (6 bases). Specimen: peripheral blood. The sequence was collected from a man between 65 and 85 years old with acute or convalescent COVID-19. Here the CDR3 reads CASSSYRENTEAFF. For the CDR3, the DNA is TGTGCCAGCAGCTCTTACAGGGAGAACACTGAAGCTTTCTTT.